This T cell receptor beta chain was recorded in a study of blood T cell repertoires in COVID-19. As for the study in general: From T cells, B-cell-depleted T cells, or PBMCs came the material, which was cDNA or gDNA.

In the original analysis: The assay estimated nucleated cells by amplifying reference gene primers. Sequenced by immunoSEQ multiplex PCR; TCRdb stores in-frame clones only, minus some. D and trimming were read from the DNA, whereas the V and J calls and clone size are those reported in that table. The repertoire has about 240,000 clones, 82% of them found once; the top ten carry around an eighth. Per the germline V gene, CDR1 is SGHVS and CDR2 is FNYEAQ. The ends were cut back, 1 base at V and 3 bases at J, with 15 bases in the middle. The CDR3 covers 16 residues. This chain connects TRBV7-6 to TRBJ1-1; tentatively, D is TRBD1 (5 bases). This TCR was recovered from a woman aged 55 to 70 with active or convalescent COVID-19. The sequenced sample consisted of peripheral blood. The CDR3 DNA sequence: TGTGCCAGCAGCTTAGGTCCGGCAGGGATTTACACTGAAGCTTTCTTT. This translates into CASSLGPAGIYTEAFF.